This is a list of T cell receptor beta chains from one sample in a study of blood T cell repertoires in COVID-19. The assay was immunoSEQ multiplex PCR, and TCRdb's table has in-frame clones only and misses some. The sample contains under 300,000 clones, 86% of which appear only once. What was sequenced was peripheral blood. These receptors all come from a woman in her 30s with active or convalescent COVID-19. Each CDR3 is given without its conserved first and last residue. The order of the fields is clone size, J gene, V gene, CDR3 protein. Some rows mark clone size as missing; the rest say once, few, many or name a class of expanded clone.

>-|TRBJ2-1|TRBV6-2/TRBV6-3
ASSQGGPATGGGEQF
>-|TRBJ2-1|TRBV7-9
ASSFRAGVVNEQF
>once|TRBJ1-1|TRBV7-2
ASSLVISRGQSLEAF
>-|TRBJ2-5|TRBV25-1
ASSESRGGYQETQY
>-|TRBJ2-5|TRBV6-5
ASSYWDRGRETQY
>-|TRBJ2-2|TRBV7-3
ASSSVTSGNTGELF
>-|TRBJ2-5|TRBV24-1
ATSDLARGRETQY
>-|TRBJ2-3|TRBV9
ASSVRGSSTDTQY
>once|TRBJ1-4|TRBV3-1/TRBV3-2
ASSPRQGVNEKLF
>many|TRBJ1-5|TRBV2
ATRQTNGNQPQH
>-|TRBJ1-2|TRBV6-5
ASSFRPGTLVDGYT
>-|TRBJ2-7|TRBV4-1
ASRSGYSYEQY
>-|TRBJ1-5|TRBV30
AWSALGGRQPQH
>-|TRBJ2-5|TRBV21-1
ASSRFADRGETQY
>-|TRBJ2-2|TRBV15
ATSRVGRPGELF
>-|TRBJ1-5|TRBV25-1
APIGQGSIQPQH
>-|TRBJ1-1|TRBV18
ASSPGAVNTEAF
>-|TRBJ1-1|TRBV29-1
SVAVGGTNTEAF
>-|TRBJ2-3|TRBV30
ACLPWLAGASTDTQY
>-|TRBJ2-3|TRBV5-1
ASSLNADLSTDTQY
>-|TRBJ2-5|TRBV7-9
ASSSGTGRETQY
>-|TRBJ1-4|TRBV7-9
ASSFYRNRGEKLF
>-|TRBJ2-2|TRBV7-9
ASSLQGILDTGELF
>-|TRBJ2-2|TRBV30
AWIPDSSTGELF
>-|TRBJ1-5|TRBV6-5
ASSYRAGFGQPQH
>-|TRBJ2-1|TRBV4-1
ASSQEEYNSYNEQF
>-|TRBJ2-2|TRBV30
AWSAGQAGGIGELF
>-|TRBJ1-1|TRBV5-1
ASSPDRGADTEAF
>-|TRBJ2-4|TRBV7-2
ASSSKQFAGEKAKNIQY
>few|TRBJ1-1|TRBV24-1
ATSQNTEAF
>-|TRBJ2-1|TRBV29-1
SVKIGAGGNNEQF
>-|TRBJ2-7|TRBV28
ASSGTASSYEQY
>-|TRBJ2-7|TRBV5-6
ASSLGGMGQYEQY
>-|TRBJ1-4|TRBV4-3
ASSQGTGGNEKLF
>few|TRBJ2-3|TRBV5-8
ASSLVRGYTDTQY
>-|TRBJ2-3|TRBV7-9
ASSLLGLSSTDTQY
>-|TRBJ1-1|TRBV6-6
ASGLPGQRAPEAF
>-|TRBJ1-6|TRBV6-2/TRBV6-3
ASSYGSSPLH
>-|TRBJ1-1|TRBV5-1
ASSLVSGASMNTEAF
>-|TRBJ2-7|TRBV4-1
ASSQDTGIISYEQY
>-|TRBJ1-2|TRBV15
ATSRLRTDLYGYT
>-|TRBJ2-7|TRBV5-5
ASSIRDRGYYEQY
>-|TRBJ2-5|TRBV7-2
ASSLARGPETQY
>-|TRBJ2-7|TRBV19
ASSIEPGALREQY
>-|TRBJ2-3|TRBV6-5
ASSLAGGTDTQY
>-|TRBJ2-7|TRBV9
ASSPGTGASYEQY
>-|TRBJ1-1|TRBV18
ASSLRQGQNTEAF
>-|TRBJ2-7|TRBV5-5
ASSLNGVYEQY
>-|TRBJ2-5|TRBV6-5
ASSSSGGQETQY
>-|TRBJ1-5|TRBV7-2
ASSLVSYNQPQH